The clone carrying this TCR beta chain was seen more than once but under ten times. As yet, its antigen is unknown. Approximately 110 mL of blood, on average, came from one heparinised draw per donor. Sorted CD4+ subsets: naive, central memory, regulatory, stem cell-like memory (CD45RO/CCR7/CD25/CD127/CD95/CD27 panel). V was pared by 2 bases and J by 5 bases, with 7 bases between. The CDR3 has 13 amino acids. From germline, CDR1 is GTSNPN and CDR2 SVGIG (reference sequence). These data are taken from a study of beta chain features in type 1 diabetes. Study results and caveats: The study found moderately but significantly shorter TCRB CDR3s in all four CD4+ subsets of Type 1 diabetes patients. Fewer junction insertions and more nucleotide deletions appeared in type 1 diabetes patients.

All of the isolated RNA was reverse transcribed, so expressed TCRB transcripts were sequenced. Some clones are missing from TCRdb's copy, which holds only in-frame ones; the method was immunoSEQ multiplex PCR. The repertoire holds 350,000 or so clones, with roughly 21% as singletons. The TCR was taken from a woman between 18 and 29 years old in good health. The chain joins TRBV30 to TRBJ1-6; D unclear. Sequencing was carried out using naive CD4+ T cells from blood. In DNA, the CDR3 is TGTGCCTGGAGTACAGTTAATAATTCACCCCTCCACTTT. Protein: CAWSTVNNSPLHF.